One sample yielded the 21 T cell receptor beta chains listed below, sequenced in a study of shared clonotypes between healthy human individuals. In the naive CD8 group, cells lacked CD45RO and were positively selected for CCR7, so terminally differentiated effector memory CD45RA+ cells were left out. Libraries were prepared by immunoSEQ multiplex PCR; TCRdb keeps only in-frame clonotypes and omits some of them. The top ten hold about 1.1% of the sample, which has some 2.1 million clones, around 96% seen once. The sample comprised naive CD8+ T cells sorted from blood. The origin of the receptors is a man between 18 and 29 years old in good health.

The rearrangement links TRBV4-1 to TRBJ2-7; 10 bases are a match to TRBD1. The V segment lost 1 base and the J segment 3 bases; nucleotides outside the gene matches: 3. The CDR3 contains 15 residues. CDR1 is MGHRA, CDR2 YSYEKL, per germline. The DNA for the CDR3 is TGCGCCAGCAGCCAAGGAGGGACAGGGGACTACGAGCAGTACTTC. Translated: CASSQGGTGDYEQYF.

The chain carries TRBV6-1 and TRBJ1-2; perhaps TRBD1 as D (5 bases). This CDR3 has 16 residues. CDR1 is MNHNS and CDR2 is SASEGT in the germline V gene. The V end was cut by 1 base, the J end by 4 bases, with 16 bases between. This CDR3 reads CASSEEERRQGYGYTF. As DNA, the CDR3 is TGTGCCAGCAGTGAAGAAGAACGCCGGCAGGGCTATGGCTACACCTTC.

This clone was counted only a few times. The chain is built from TRBV7-9 and TRBJ2-7; 9 bases fit TRBD1. Losses at the gene ends were 5 bases for V and 5 bases for J; bases not matched to a gene: 10. The CDR3 runs to 15 residues. Per germline, CDR1 SEHNR and CDR2 FQNEAQ (reference sequence). DNA for the CDR3: TGTGCCAGCAGCGTCGGGACAGGGAATCCGGACGAGCAGTACTTC. Amino acid sequence: CASSVGTGNPDEQYF.

This rearrangement joins TRBV5-4 to TRBJ2-5; D may be TRBD2 (5 bases). The J call is in doubt because the DNA end fits TRBJ2-7 better. Germline assignment: CDR1 SGHNT and CDR2 YYREEE (reference sequence). This CDR3 spans 16 amino acids. CDR3 sequence: CASSFQATRVGYEQYF. CDR3 sequence (DNA): TGTGCCAGCAGCTTCCAGGCCACGAGGGTTGGGTACGAGCAGTACTTC.

CDR3 in amino acids: CASSPSSAGYEQYF. The CDR3 DNA follows: TGCGCCAGCAGCCCGTCGAGTGCAGGCTACGAGCAGTACTTC. The J gene is TRBJ2-7, the V gene TRBV4-3; D gene ambiguous. The CDR3 is 14 amino acids. Germline V gives CDR1 LGHNA, CDR2 YSLEER. The ends were cut back, 4 bases at V and 3 bases at J, with 13 bases in the middle.

The chain has TRBV4-3 and TRBJ2-3; D is ambiguous. Trimming took off 4 bases at V and 0 bases at J, with 11 bases between the two ends. Germline V gene data show CDR1 as LGHNA and CDR2 as YSLEER. This CDR3 region has 15 residues. The CDR3 DNA sequence: TGCGCCAGCAGCCCCGATGGGTTAAGCACAGATACGCAGTATTTT. This translates into CASSPDGLSTDTQYF.

The V gene is TRBV4-1, the J gene TRBJ2-7; a weak D match, TRBD2 (6 bases). V was clipped by 5 bases and J by 7 bases, with 12 bases between them. Per germline, CDR1 MGHRA and CDR2 YSYEKL. The CDR3 loop spans 12 amino acids. In DNA, the CDR3 is TGCGCCAGCAGCTCTCTCGCGGGGGAGCAGTACTTC. Encoded protein: CASSSLAGEQYF.

The table lists this clone with a few counts. The gene calls are TRBV19 and TRBJ1-5; unclear D gene. The CDR3 length is 14 residues. CDR1 is LNHDA and CDR2 is SQIVND in the germline V gene (reference sequence). V lost 7 bases and J lost 1, with 11 bases in between. DNA for the CDR3: TGTGCCAGTATCGGGTCGACCAGCAATCAGCCCCAGCATTTT. Its translation: CASIGSTSNQPQHF. The variable domain in full, with the rest retrieved from reference TRBV19 and TRBJ1-5, is DGGITQSPKYLFRKEGQNVTLSCEQNLNHDAMYWYRQDPGQGLRLIYYSQIVNDFQKGDIAEGYSVSREKKESFPLTVTSAQKNPTAFYLCASIGSTSNQPQHFGDGTRLSIL.

The gene calls are TRBV4-2 and TRBJ2-7, with 8 bases matching TRBD1. Per germline, CDR1 LGHNA and CDR2 YNFKEQ. The ends lost 2 bases at V and 1 base at J; junction bases unmatched: 4. CDR3 length: 15 amino acids. CDR3 loop: CASSQLQGDSYEQYF. The CDR3 coding sequence is TGTGCCAGCAGCCAATTACAGGGGGATTCCTACGAGCAGTACTTC.

The chain combines TRBV2 with TRBJ2-1; a possible D gene is TRBD1 (7 bases). CDR1 and CDR2 (germline): SNHLY, FYNNEI. The CDR3 loop spans 20 amino acids. V was trimmed by 4 bases and J by 3 bases, leaving 28 bases between them. The CDR3 here is CASSGTLGQSGGFDYNEQFF. The CDR3 nucleotides are TGTGCCAGCAGTGGAACCCTGGGACAGAGTGGGGGGTTTGACTACAATGAGCAGTTCTTC.

The chain carries TRBV2 and TRBJ2-6; 7 bases agree with TRBD1. Germline CDR1 is SNHLY and CDR2 is FYNNEI. Unmatched junction bases numbered 9, after V lost 7 bases and J lost 0 bases. This CDR3 region has 17 residues. CDR3 sequence reads: CASTLQGPLSGANVLTF. The CDR3 region has the DNA TGTGCCAGCACCCTACAGGGGCCCCTCTCTGGGGCCAACGTCCTGACTTTC. The whole variable domain, filled in from reference TRBV2 and TRBJ2-6, reads EPEVTQTPSHQVTQMGQEVILRCVPISNHLYFYWYRQILGQKVEFLVSFYNNEISEKSEIFDDQFSVERPDGSNFTLKIRSTKLEDSAMYFCASTLQGPLSGANVLTFGAGSRLTVL.

The chain is built from TRBV9 and TRBJ1-3; unclear D gene. Deletions cut 4 bases from V and 2 bases from J, with 13 bases between. The CDR3 has 15 amino acids. CDR1 and CDR2 (germline): SGDLS, YYNGEE. The CDR3 spells CASSPPRGPGNTIYF. The CDR3 region has the DNA TGTGCCAGCAGCCCACCACGTGGCCCTGGAAACACCATATATTTT.

Note on this clone: In the same sample, other DNA sequences code for this CDR3. The chain carries TRBV4-3 and TRBJ2-7; TRBD1 matches 9 bases. This CDR3 contains 15 residues. Germline CDR1 LGHNA, CDR2 YSLEER. The J segment lost 2 bases and the V segment lost 0 bases, leaving 2 bases of the junction unmatched. CDR3 loop: CASSQDRDRAYEQYF. CDR3 DNA: TGCGCCAGCAGCCAAGACCGGGACAGGGCCTACGAGCAGTACTTC.

The chain couples TRBV6-1 to TRBJ1-5; D remains ambiguous. The CDR3 runs to 14 residues. Germline V gives CDR1 MNHNS, CDR2 SASEGT. Trimming shortened V by 4 bases and J by 0 bases, and 7 bases separated the two germline ends. CDR3 bases: TGTGCCAGCAGTGTCGGTGATAGCAATCAGCCCCAGCATTTT. Translated: CASSVGDSNQPQHF.

This clone was counted between two and nine times. V usage is TRBV4-3 and J usage is TRBJ1-4, with 7 bases lining up with TRBD1. The CDR3 consists of 15 residues. The J segment lost 8 bases and the V segment lost 0 bases, leaving 6 bases of the junction unmatched. Per the germline V gene, CDR1 is LGHNA and CDR2 is YSLEER. CDR3 DNA sequence: TGCGCCAGCAGCCAAGATTCCGGGACAGTGGAAAAACTGTTTTTT. As protein: CASSQDSGTVEKLFF.

This rearrangement joins TRBV4-1 to TRBJ2-7, with TRBD1 identical over 9 bases. The V and J ends lost 4 bases and 4 bases, in that order; junction bases with no gene match: 20. The CDR3 is 19 amino acids. Germline CDR1 MGHRA, CDR2 YSYEKL. DNA of the CDR3: TGCGCCAGCAGCCCCAGGACAGGGGCGACCGATATTCTGATATACGAGCAGTACTTC. It translates to CASSPRTGATDILIYEQYF.

The chain links TRBV12-5 to TRBJ1-2; D remains unclear. The germline gives CDR1 LGHNT, CDR2 FRNRAP. The CDR3 is 14 residues long. The V end was cut by 5 bases, the J end by 4 bases, with 14 bases between. The CDR3 coding sequence is TGTGCTAGTGGTGCCTCGACGGCCTTCTATGGCTACACCTTC. Protein: CASGASTAFYGYTF.

The chain has TRBV5-4 and TRBJ1-2; D ambiguous. Trimming removed 4 bases from V and 2 bases from J, with 9 bases in between. CDR3 length equals 13 residues. Germline CDR1 SGHNT, CDR2 YYREEE (reference sequence). CDR3 coding DNA: TGTGCCAGCAGCGAACAGAACAACTATGGCTACACCTTC. It codes for CASSEQNNYGYTF.

About this clone itself: Other DNA sequences in this specimen translate into the identical CDR3. This chain uses TRBV28 with TRBJ2-2; the match to TRBD1 covers 9 bases. With 6 bases clipped from V and 1 base from J, the junction kept 3 bases outside the gene matches. Germline V gene sequence: CDR1 MDHEN, CDR2 SYDVKM. This CDR3 is built from 15 residues. The CDR3 sequence is CASRPGQGNTGELFF. As DNA, the CDR3 is TGTGCCAGCAGGCCGGGACAGGGGAACACCGGGGAGCTGTTTTTT.

The CDR3 is CASSLSSDRFIETQYF. The CDR3 DNA sequence: TGTGCCAGCAGTTTATCATCCGACAGGTTTATAGAGACCCAGTACTTC. This chain uses TRBV28 with TRBJ2-5; a weak D match, TRBD1 (6 bases). CDR3 length: 16 amino acids. The V end lost 1 base, the J end lost 4 bases, and 16 bases lay between the germline ends. Germline V lookup: CDR1 MDHEN, CDR2 SYDVKM.

For this clone: Additional DNA sequences in this sample encode the identical CDR3. The chain combines TRBV6-1 with TRBJ2-7; D not resolved. The CDR3 sequence is 13 residues long. Per the germline V gene, CDR1 is MNHNS and CDR2 is SASEGT. Trimming left V 1 base short and J 2 bases short, with 6 bases between. CDR3: CASSEVGPYEQYF. The CDR3 bases are TGTGCCAGCAGTGAAGTAGGGCCCTACGAGCAGTACTTC.